Sequencing of this T cell receptor beta chain was carried out in a study of T cell responses to AZD1222 COVID-19 vaccine (dated by TCRdb to the early 2020s). Context from the whole study: AZD1222 recipients with second doses at about 4 weeks or about 12 weeks were pooled, because spike-specific TCR depth and breadth did not differ between schedules. A total of 233 trial participants underwent TCR sequencing, of whom 207 received two doses of AZD1222 and some 25 received two doses of the MenACWY control vaccine. Enrollment into the trials was organized by age into subgroups of 18-55, 56-69 and 70-plus years, and those subgroups contained about 160, 30 and 59 TCR-sequenced participants, respectively. The paper as a whole reports these results and caveats: Participants were mostly white British, with more females than males. The authors suggested clonal diversity may have been underestimated. The 56-69-year group was small, and its depth increase did not reach significance, likely because of low power. Reportedly, close to half of the unique spike-specific TCRs recognized epitopes lying outside the regions that are mutated in the B.1.351 and B.1.1.7 variants. CD4 TCRs associated with the vaccine covered the entire spike protein, and the dominant responses were in regions 160-218 and 743-854. A significant rise in spike-specific TCR breadth and depth was observed after two AZD1222 doses relative to day 0 and relative to MenACWY recipients. Conclusions about previously exposed vaccinees were limited because only 5 or 6 AZD1222 recipients were SARS-CoV-2 seropositive at baseline. No day 14 peak-response samples were available, so repertoires were characterized only after the peak T cell response.

The CDR3 regions of human TCRbeta chains were subjected to immunosequencing. Per the authors' processing: Repertoire TCRs were checked for matches against a reference library of SARS-CoV-2-specific TCRs that had been generated using the MIRA antigen-specificity platform. Breadth was defined as the fraction of unique TCRs that were SARS-CoV-2-associated, and depth was defined as the fraction of total T cells that were SARS-CoV-2-associated. Using the MIRA data, every spike-specific TCR was mapped to the spike region that the TCR reacted to and assigned to either a CD4 or a CD8 class. Log10-transformed breadth and depth values were compared by one-way ANOVA with Sidak's multiple comparisons tests. TCRdb's version of the immuneACCESS table is confined to in-frame rearrangements and falls short of the full clone set. An unresolved V gene accounts for under half of the shortfall where checked; the remainder is of unknown origin. That table furnishes V, J and clone size, whereas the DNA furnished D and trimming. The table for this sample lists around 95,000 clones; roughly 90% of them were counted only once. Of the sample, about 2.9% is held by the ten largest clones.

A remark on this clone: Its cognate antigen has yet to be identified. Base qualities are not recorded, but no much larger clone differs from it by a single base.

The V and J ends are trimmed by 6 bases and 4 bases, leaving 10 bases between them. The germline V gene sets CDR1 to KGHSH and CDR2 to LQKENI. The CDR3, from cysteine to phenylalanine, totals 13 residues. Kept here is only the CDR3 DNA, which spans 39 bases and is read in frame from base 1. The time point label, read with the paper, signifies: baseline before first vaccination. The vaccinee samples were drawn from two UK trials, COV001 and COV002, one of which was a single-blind randomized controlled phase 2/3 trial testing AZD1222 (ChAdOx1 nCoV-19) in healthy adults. For TCRbeta chain sequencing, PBMC samples from trial participants were taken at day 0 and at day 28 after the second dose.

This chain is built from TRBV18 and TRBJ1-3; matching of 5 bases hints at TRBD1 as the D gene. The TCR originated in an adult in good health. Sequencing was performed on peripheral blood, taken on day 0 of AZD1222 vaccination. DNA sequence: TGTGCCAGCTCTCTGGACAACGGAAACACCATATATTTT. It codes for CASSLDNGNTIYF.